Described below is a single T cell receptor beta chain sequence and its context. CDR3 size: 14 residues. J was trimmed by 2 bases and V by 3 bases; bases with no gene match: 3. Germline-derived CDR1 and CDR2 are SGHNT and YYREEE (reference sequence). This sample was included in a study of cytomegalovirus exposure and HLA in healthy donors. The PCR ran on 60 Vbeta and 13 Jbeta primers. Sequenced by immunoSEQ multiplex PCR; TCRdb stores in-frame clones only, minus some. The table shows fewer than 300,000 clones, with roughly 80% occurring only once. The receptor was isolated from a girl under 10 years old in good health and CMV-seronegative. The sequenced material came from PBMCs. The chain employs TRBV5-4 and TRBJ2-3; TRBD2 agrees at 7 bases. DNA of the CDR3: TGTGCCAGCAGCTCGGGGGGATACACAGATACGCAGTATTTT. It codes for CASSSGGYTDTQYF.